The source of this T cell receptor (beta chain) is a study of cytomegalovirus exposure and HLA in healthy donors. This PCR relied on a set of 60 Vbeta primers and 13 Jbeta primers. Here immunoSEQ multiplex PCR was the method, and the copy in TCRdb shows in-frame clones only, minus some. The sample holds about 150,000 clones, about 66% seen once. Healthy individuals who donated bone marrow served as the donors. General study findings and limits: Presence/absence analyses treated sequencing depth as roughly uniform across donors. In terms of immune exposure information, only CMV serostatus was available. Reportedly, cytomegalovirus status was diagnosed with high sensitivity and specificity.

The germline CDR1 and CDR2 sequences are SGHRS and YFSETQ. Trimming shortened V by 4 bases and J by 0 bases, and 11 bases separated the two germline ends. The CDR3 consists of 14 residues. A remark on this clone: Its matching antigen is unknown.

The clonotype comes from a male donor in good health and CMV-seronegative. The V and J genes are TRBV5-1 and TRBJ2-7; tentative D call: TRBD1 (6 bases). Material: PBMCs. For the CDR3, the DNA is TGCGCCAGCAGCGGGTCGGACAGCTCCTACGAGCAGTACTTC. Its translation is CASSGSDSSYEQYF.